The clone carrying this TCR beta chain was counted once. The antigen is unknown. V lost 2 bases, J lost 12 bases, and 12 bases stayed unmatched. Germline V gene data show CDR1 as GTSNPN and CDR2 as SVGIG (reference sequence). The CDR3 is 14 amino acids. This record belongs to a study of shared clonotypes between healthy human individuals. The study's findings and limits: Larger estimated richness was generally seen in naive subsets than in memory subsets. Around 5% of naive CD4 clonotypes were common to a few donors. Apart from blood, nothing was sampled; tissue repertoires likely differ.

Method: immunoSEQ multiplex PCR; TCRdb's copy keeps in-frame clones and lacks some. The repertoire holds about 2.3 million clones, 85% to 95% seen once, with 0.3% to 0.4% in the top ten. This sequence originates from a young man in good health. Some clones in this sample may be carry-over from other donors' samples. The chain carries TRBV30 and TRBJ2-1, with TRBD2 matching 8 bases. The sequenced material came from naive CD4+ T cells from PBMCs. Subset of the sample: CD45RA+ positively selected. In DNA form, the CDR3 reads TGTGCCTGGAGTATAGCGGGACCCTCCGGGGGGCAGTTCTTC. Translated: CAWSIAGPSGGQFF.